A selection of T cell receptor beta chains follows, all from one sample in a study of shared clonotypes between healthy human individuals. Method: immunoSEQ multiplex PCR; TCRdb's copy keeps in-frame clones and lacks some. The sample lists some 2,000,000 clones, 85% to 95% occurring once. Source material: naive CD4+ T cells sorted from blood. These receptors all stem from a man between 18 and 29 years old in good health. CDR3s leave out the opening cysteine and the closing phenylalanine or tryptophan. Each record gives: V gene, J gene, CDR3 protein.

>TRBV27|.
ASSLSLAGGLSYEQY
>TRBV19|TRBJ1-2
ASSQKVTGTNYGYT
>TRBV6-6|TRBJ2-1
ASSYSGLANEQF
>TRBV11-2|TRBJ2-5
ASSASGGGETQY
>TRBV14|TRBJ1-1
ASSQVGPTGAF
>TRBV13|TRBJ1-2
ASSLGSLGRNYGYT
>TRBV30|TRBJ2-3
AWDKVLGTDTQY
>TRBV15|TRBJ1-2
ATSYVMGQGALGYT
>TRBV2|TRBJ1-1
ASSWEASNEAF
>TRBV29-1|TRBJ2-5
SATSYGDSGTQY
>TRBV18|TRBJ2-3
ASSPPIGIRDTQY
>TRBV2|TRBJ2-7
ASSGQGVSSYEQY
>TRBV9|TRBJ2-3
ASSTGTTSSTDTQY
>TRBV10-3|TRBJ1-5
AISPNRDQPQH
>TRBV5-1|TRBJ1-6
ASSLGTEGPYNSPLH
>TRBV20-1|TRBJ1-4
SAINGEKLF
>TRBV30|TRBJ1-6
AWSVRRDPNSPLH
>TRBV7-9|TRBJ2-7
ASSSPGQGASEQY
>TRBV6-1|TRBJ2-3
ASSQWRADTQY
>TRBV7-2|TRBJ2-5
ASSTRTGTRETQY
>TRBV4-1|TRBJ2-7
ASSQGGTGGFYEQY
>TRBV11-2|TRBJ2-7
ASSLGASGSYEQY
>TRBV6-5|TRBJ1-1
ASSSQGAGTEAF
>TRBV6-1|TRBJ2-3
ASTSRLASTDTQY
>TRBV27|TRBJ2-7
ASSFSGTATYEQY
>TRBV6-5|TRBJ1-2
ASAPSREWGGYT
>TRBV5-4|TRBJ1-1
ASSLRGDNTEAF
>TRBV2|TRBJ2-5
ASSQGLWETQY